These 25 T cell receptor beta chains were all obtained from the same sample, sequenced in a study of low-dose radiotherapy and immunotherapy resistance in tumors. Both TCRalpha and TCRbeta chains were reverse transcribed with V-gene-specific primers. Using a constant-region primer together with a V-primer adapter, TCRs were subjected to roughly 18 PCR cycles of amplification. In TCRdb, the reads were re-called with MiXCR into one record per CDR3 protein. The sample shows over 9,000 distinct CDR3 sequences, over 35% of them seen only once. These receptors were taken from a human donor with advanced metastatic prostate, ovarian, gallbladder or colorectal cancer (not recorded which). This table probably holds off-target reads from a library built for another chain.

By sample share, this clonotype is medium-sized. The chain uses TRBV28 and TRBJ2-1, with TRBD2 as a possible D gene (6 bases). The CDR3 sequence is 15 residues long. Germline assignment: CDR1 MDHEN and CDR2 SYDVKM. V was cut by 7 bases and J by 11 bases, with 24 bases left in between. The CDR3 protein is CASTTSIGQRVKQFF. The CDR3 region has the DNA TGTGCCAGCACCACTAGTATTGGCCAGCGGGTGAAGCAGTTCTTC. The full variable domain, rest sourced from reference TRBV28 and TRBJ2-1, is DVKVTQSSRYLVKRTGEKVFLECVQDMDHENMFWYRQDPGLGLRLIYFSYDVKMKEKGDIPEGYSVSREKKERFSLILESASTNQTSMYLCASTTSIGQRVKQFFGPGTRLTVL.

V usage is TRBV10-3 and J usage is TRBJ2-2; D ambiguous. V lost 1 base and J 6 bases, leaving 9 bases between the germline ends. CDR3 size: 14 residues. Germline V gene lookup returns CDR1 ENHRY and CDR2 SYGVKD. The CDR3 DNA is TGTGCCATCAGTGAGTTCACAGTGCCCGGGGAGCTGTTTTTT. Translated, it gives CAISEFTVPGELFF.

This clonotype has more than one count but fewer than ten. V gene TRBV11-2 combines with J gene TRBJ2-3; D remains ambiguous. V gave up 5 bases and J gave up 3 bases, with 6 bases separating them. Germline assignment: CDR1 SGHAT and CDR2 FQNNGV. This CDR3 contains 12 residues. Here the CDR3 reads CASSLWTDTQYF. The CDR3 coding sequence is TGTGCCAGCAGCCTATGGACAGATACGCAGTATTTT.

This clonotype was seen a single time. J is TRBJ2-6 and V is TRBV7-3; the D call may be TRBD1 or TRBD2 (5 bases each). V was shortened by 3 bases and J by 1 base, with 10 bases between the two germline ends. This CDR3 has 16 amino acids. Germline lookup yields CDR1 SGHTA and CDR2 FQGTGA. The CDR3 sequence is CASSLVGGSGANVLTF. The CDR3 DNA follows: TGTGCCAGCAGCTTGGTTGGGGGATCTGGGGCCAACGTCCTGACTTTC.

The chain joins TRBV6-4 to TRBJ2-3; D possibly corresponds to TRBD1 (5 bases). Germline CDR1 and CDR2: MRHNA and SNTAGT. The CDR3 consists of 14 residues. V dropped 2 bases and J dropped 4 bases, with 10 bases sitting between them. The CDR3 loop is CASSDVGPPDTQYF. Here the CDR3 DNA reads TGTGCCAGCAGTGACGTGGGGCCCCCAGATACGCAGTATTTT.

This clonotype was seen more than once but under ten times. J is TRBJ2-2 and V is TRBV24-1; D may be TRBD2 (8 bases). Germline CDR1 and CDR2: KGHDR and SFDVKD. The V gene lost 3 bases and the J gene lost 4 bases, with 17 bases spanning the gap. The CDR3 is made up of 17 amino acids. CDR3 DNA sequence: TGTGCCACCAGTGATCCCCCGGGAGGGGGCGTCACCGGGGAGCTGTTTTTT. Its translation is CATSDPPGGGVTGELFF.

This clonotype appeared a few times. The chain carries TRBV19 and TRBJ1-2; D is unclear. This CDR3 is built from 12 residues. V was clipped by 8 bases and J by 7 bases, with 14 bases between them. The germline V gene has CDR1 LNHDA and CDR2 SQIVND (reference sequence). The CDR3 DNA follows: TGTGCCAGTTTGTCCCTGAGGGTTGGCTACACCTTC. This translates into CASLSLRVGYTF.

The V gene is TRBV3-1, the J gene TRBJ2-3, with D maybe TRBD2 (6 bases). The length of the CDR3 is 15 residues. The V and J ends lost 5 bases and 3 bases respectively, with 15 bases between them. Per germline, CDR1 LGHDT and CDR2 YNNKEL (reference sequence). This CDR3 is CASSKDGSLTDTQYF. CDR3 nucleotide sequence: TGTGCCAGCAGCAAGGACGGGAGCCTAACAGATACGCAGTATTTT.

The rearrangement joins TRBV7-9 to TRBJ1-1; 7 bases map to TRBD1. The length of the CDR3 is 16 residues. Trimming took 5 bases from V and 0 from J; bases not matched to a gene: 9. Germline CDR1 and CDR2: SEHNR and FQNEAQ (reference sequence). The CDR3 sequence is CASSERDSWMNTEAFF. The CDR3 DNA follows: TGTGCCAGCAGCGAAAGGGACAGTTGGATGAACACTGAAGCTTTCTTT.

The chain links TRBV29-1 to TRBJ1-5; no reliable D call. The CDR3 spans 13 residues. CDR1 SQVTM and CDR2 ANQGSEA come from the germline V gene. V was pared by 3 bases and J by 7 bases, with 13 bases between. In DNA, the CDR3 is TGCAGCGTTGACAAGGGAGATGGGCAGCCCCAGCATTTT. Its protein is CSVDKGDGQPQHF.

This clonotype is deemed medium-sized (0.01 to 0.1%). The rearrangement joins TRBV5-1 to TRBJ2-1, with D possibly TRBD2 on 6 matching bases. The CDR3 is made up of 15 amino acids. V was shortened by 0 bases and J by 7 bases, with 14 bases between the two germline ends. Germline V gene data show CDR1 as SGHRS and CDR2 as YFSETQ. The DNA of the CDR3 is TGCGCCAGCAGCTTGGCCGGGACGGGGAGGAATGAGCAGTTCTTC. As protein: CASSLAGTGRNEQFF.

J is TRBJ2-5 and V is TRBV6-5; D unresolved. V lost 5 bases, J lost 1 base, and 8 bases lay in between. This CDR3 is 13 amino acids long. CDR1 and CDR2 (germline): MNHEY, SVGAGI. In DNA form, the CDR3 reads TGTGCCAGCAGTGTGGGTATCCAAGAGACCCAGTACTTC. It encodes CASSVGIQETQYF.

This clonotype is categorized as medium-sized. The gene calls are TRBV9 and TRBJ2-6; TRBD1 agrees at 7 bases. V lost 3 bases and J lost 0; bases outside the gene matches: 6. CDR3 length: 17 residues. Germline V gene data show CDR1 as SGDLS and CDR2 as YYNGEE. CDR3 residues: CASSGTGASSGANVLTF. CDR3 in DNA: TGTGCCAGCAGCGGAACAGGGGCTTCCTCTGGGGCCAACGTCCTGACTTTC.

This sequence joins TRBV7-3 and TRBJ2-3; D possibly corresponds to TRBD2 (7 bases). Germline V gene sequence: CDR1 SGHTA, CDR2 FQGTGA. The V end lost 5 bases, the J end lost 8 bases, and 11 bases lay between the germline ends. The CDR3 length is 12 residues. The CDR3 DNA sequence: TGTGCCAGCAGCCTAGGGGGGGGTACGCAGTATTTT. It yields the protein CASSLGGGTQYF.

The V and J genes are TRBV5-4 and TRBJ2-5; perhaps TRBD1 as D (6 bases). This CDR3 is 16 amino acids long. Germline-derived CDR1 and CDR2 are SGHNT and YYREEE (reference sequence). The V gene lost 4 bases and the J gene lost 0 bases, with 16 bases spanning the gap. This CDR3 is CASSPKTGGNQETQYF. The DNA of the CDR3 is TGTGCCAGCAGCCCTAAGACAGGTGGAAACCAAGAGACCCAGTACTTC.

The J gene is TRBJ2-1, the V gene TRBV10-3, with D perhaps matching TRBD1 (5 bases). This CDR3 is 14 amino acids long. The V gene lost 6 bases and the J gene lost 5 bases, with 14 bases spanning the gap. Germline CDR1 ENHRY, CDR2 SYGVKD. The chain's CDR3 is CAISTTVKDNEQFF. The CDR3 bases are TGTGCCATCAGCACGACAGTAAAGGACAATGAGCAGTTCTTC.

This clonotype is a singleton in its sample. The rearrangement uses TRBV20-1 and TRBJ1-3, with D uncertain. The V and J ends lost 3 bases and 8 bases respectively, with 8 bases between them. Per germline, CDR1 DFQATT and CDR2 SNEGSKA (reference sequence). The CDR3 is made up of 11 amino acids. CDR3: CSASVGDTIYF. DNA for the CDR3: TGCAGTGCTAGTGTTGGGGACACCATATATTTT.

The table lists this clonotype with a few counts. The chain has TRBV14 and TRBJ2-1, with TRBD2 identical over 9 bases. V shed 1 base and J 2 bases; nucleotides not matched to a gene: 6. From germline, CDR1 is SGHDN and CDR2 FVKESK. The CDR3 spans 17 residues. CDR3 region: CASSQGYSGRAYNEQFF. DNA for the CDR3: TGTGCCAGCAGCCAAGGATATAGCGGGAGAGCCTACAATGAGCAGTTCTTC.

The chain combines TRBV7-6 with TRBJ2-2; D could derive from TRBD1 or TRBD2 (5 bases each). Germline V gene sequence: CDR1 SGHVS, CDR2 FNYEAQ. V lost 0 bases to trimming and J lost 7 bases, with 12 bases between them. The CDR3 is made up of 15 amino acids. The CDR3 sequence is CASSLADRGLGELFF. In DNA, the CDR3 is TGTGCCAGCAGCTTAGCAGACCGGGGCCTCGGGGAGCTGTTTTTT.

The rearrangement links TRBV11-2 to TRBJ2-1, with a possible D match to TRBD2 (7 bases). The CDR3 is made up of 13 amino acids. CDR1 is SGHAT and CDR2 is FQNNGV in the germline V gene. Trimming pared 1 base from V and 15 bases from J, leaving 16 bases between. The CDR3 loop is CASSLGWGGLGFF. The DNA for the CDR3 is TGTGCCAGCAGCTTAGGGTGGGGGGGGCTAGGGTTCTTC.

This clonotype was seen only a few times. This chain's CDR3 is CASSVWGAGETQYF. The CDR3 DNA is TGTGCCAGCAGCGTTTGGGGCGCGGGGGAGACCCAGTACTTC. This chain links TRBV9 with TRBJ2-5; possible D gene TRBD2, 6 bases. The CDR3 contains 14 residues. The germline gives CDR1 SGDLS, CDR2 YYNGEE. V was cut by 2 bases and J by 5 bases, with 13 bases left in between.

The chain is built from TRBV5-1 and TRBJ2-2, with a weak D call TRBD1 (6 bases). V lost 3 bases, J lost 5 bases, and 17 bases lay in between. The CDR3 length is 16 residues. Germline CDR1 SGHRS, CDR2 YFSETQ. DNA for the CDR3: TGCGCCAGCAGCTCGGAACCGGGACAAACTACCGGGGAGCTGTTTTTT. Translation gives CASSSEPGQTTGELFF.

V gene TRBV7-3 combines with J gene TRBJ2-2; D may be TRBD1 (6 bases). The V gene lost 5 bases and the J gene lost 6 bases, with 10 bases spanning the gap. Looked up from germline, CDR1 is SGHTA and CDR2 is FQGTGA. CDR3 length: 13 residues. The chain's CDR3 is CASSPQGSGELFF. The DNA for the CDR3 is TGTGCCAGCAGCCCACAGGGTTCCGGGGAGCTGTTTTTT.

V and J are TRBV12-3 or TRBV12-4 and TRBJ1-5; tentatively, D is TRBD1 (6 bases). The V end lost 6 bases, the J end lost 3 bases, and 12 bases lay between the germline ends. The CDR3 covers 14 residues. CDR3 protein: CASSPGQYNQPQHF. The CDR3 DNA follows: TGTGCCAGCAGCCCCGGACAGTACAATCAGCCCCAGCATTTT.

The DNA of the CDR3 is TGCAGTGCCGTCATGAGGGAGAACAGTAATTCACCCCTCCACTTT. As protein: CSAVMRENSNSPLHF. The gene calls are TRBV20-1 and TRBJ1-6; D remains ambiguous. Trimming took off 6 bases at V and 6 bases at J, with 18 bases between the two ends. Germline V gives CDR1 DFQATT, CDR2 SNEGSKA (reference sequence). The CDR3 sequence is 15 residues long.